The 26 T cell receptor beta chains below were found in one sample sequenced in a study of lymphopenia after photon versus proton radiotherapy. The protocol was immunoSEQ multiplex PCR, while the TCRdb copy is restricted to in-frame clones and leaves out a portion. The table shows 30,000 to 45,000 clones, with over 75% occurring only once. The sample here was peripheral blood, taken from a patient treated with photon-based radiotherapy. Receptors were obtained from a man aged 50 to 59 with gastric cancer.

The chain employs TRBV27 and TRBJ2-5; no firm D call. The CDR3 sequence is 12 residues long. Germline lookup yields CDR1 MNHEY and CDR2 SMNVEV (reference sequence). With 4 bases removed from V and 5 bases from J, the gap between germline ends came to 8 bases. CDR3 DNA sequence: TGTGCCAGCAGTTCCCACCGGGAGACCCAGTACTTC. Translating gives CASSSHRETQYF.

V gene TRBV11-2 combines with J gene TRBJ1-1; no clear D gene. The V end was cut by 1 base, the J end by 6 bases, with 9 bases between. The CDR3 spans 13 residues. Germline V gives CDR1 SGHAT, CDR2 FQNNGV. The CDR3 nucleotides read TGTGCCAGCAGCTTAGGACATTTGGCTGAAGCTTTCTTT. Its translation: CASSLGHLAEAFF.

The gene calls are TRBV7-6 and TRBJ1-1; D perhaps matches TRBD1 (5 bases). The CDR3 has 13 amino acids. Germline values: CDR1 SGHVS, CDR2 FNYEAQ. With 5 bases removed from V and 3 bases from J, the gap between germline ends came to 10 bases. The CDR3 DNA follows: TGTGCCAGCAGCGTCGACAGCTACACTGAAGCTTTCTTT. As protein: CASSVDSYTEAFF. The whole variable domain, remainder taken from reference TRBV7-6 and TRBJ1-1, is GAGVSQSPRYKVTKRGQDVALRCDPISGHVSLYWYRQALGQGPEFLTYFNYEAQQDKSGLPNDRFSAERPEGSISTLTIQRTEQRDSAMYRCASSVDSYTEAFFGQGTRLTVV.

The CDR3 spells CATGPNTEAFF. The DNA for the CDR3 is TGCGCCACGGGGCCAAACACTGAAGCTTTCTTT. This chain joins TRBV10-2 and TRBJ1-1, with D perhaps matching TRBD1 (5 bases). The CDR3 contains 11 residues. Germline V CDR1 and CDR2: WSHSY, SAAADI. V dropped 10 bases and J dropped 2 bases, with 8 bases sitting between them.

The chain joins TRBV7-9 to TRBJ1-2; 9 nucleotides agree with TRBD1. Losses at the gene ends were 5 bases for V and 7 bases for J; bases not matched to a gene: 8. The CDR3 totals 14 residues. The germline V gene has CDR1 SEHNR and CDR2 FQNEAQ (reference sequence). The CDR3 nucleotides are TGTGCCAGCAGCCCCCGGGACAGGGTGGCTGGCTACACCTTC. Its protein product is CASSPRDRVAGYTF.

CDR3 protein: CASSYTGGLTGEQYF. CDR3 coding DNA: TGTGCCAGCAGTTACACAGGGGGCTTAACAGGGGAGCAGTACTTC. The genes are TRBV6-5 and TRBJ2-7, with 9 bases fitting TRBD1. The V gene end was trimmed by 2 bases and the J gene end by 7 bases; junction bases not matched to a gene: 9. CDR1 is MNHEY, CDR2 SVGAGI, per germline. The CDR3 consists of 15 residues.

The V call is TRBV28, the J call TRBJ2-2, with TRBD2 matching 9 bases. The length of the CDR3 is 16 residues. The junction had 6 bases not matched to a gene; V was cut back by 3 bases and J by 4 bases. Germline-derived CDR1 and CDR2 are MDHEN and SYDVKM. The CDR3 DNA reads as TGTGCCAGCAGTTTTGGTAGCGGGAGTATCACCGGGGAGCTGTTTTTT. It is translated as CASSFGSGSITGELFF.

The V call is TRBV5-4, the J call TRBJ2-1; TRBD2 aligns across 8 bases. The CDR3 length is 17 residues. V lost 0 bases to trimming and J lost 3 bases; unmatched junction nucleotides: 8. Germline V CDR1 and CDR2: SGHNT, YYREEE (reference sequence). CDR3 bases: TGTGCCAGCAGCTTGGCGGGAGGGCTTTTTGGCTACAATGAGCAGTTCTTC. Translation gives CASSLAGGLFGYNEQFF.

The chain uses TRBV5-4 and TRBJ2-6; D is unclear. Germline V gene lookup returns CDR1 SGHNT and CDR2 YYREEE (reference sequence). The germline V and J ends were trimmed by 0 bases and 0 bases, with 4 bases remaining between them. CDR3 length: 15 residues. The CDR3 bases are TGTGCCAGCAGCTTGGCTCTCTCTGGGGCCAACGTCCTGACTTTC. Its protein product is CASSLALSGANVLTF.

The chain is built from TRBV6-5 and TRBJ2-1, with D perhaps being TRBD1 or TRBD2 (6 bases each). Germline V gene lookup returns CDR1 MNHEY and CDR2 SVGAGI. The CDR3 totals 13 residues. With 2 bases removed from V and 12 bases from J, the gap between germline ends came to 14 bases. CDR3 sequence (DNA): TGTGCCAGCAGTTACGAGGGGGGAGAAAGGCAGTTCTTC. Its protein product is CASSYEGGERQFF.

The V and J genes are TRBV12-5 and TRBJ2-7; 9 bases map to TRBD1. This CDR3 region has 14 residues. From germline, CDR1 is LGHNT and CDR2 FRNRAP. V shed 5 bases and J 3 bases; nucleotides not matched to a gene: 5. CDR3 in amino acids: CASGLGQGIYEQYF. CDR3 coding DNA: TGTGCTAGTGGTCTGGGACAGGGAATCTACGAGCAGTACTTC.

The J gene is TRBJ1-5, the V gene TRBV7-2; unclear D gene. The germline gives CDR1 SGHTA, CDR2 FQGNSA. V was cut by 6 bases and J by 4 bases, with 16 bases left in between. The CDR3 spans 15 residues. The CDR3 spells CASRSGSQANQPQHF. In DNA form, the CDR3 reads TGTGCCAGCAGATCCGGGTCCCAAGCGAATCAGCCCCAGCATTTT.

The rearrangement uses TRBV6-1 and TRBJ2-3, with D hard to call. V lost 6 bases, J lost 2 bases, and 15 bases lay in between. This CDR3 region has 15 residues. Germline V CDR1 and CDR2: MNHNS, SASEGT. This chain's CDR3 is CASSLLGLNTDTQYF. The CDR3 DNA follows: TGTGCCAGCAGCCTTCTCGGGTTAAACACAGATACGCAGTATTTT.

V gene TRBV5-6 combines with J gene TRBJ1-2; 8 bases line up with TRBD1. CDR1 SGHDT and CDR2 YYEEEE come from the germline V gene. The CDR3 loop spans 14 amino acids. Trimming took 3 bases from V and 1 from J; bases not matched to a gene: 2. The CDR3 DNA reads TGTGCCAGCAGCTCCACAGGGGGTAACTATGGCTACACCTTC. This codes for CASSSTGGNYGYTF.

The chain uses TRBV7-2 and TRBJ2-5, with TRBD2 matching over 9 bases. This CDR3 has 15 amino acids. CDR1 SGHTA and CDR2 FQGNSA come from the germline V gene. V dropped 4 bases and J dropped 2; count of bases not matched to a gene: 5. In DNA, the CDR3 is TGTGCCAGCAGCTATAGCGGGAGCCTTCAAGAGACCCAGTACTTC. Translation: CASSYSGSLQETQYF.

V is TRBV6-4 and J is TRBJ1-2; 7 nucleotides match TRBD1. Germline V gene sequence: CDR1 MRHNA, CDR2 SNTAGT. The V gene end was trimmed by 6 bases and the J gene end by 8 bases; junction bases not matched to a gene: 12. This CDR3 contains 14 residues. The CDR3 nucleotides read TGTGCCAGCAGGTTCCCGGGACAGAGCTACGGCTACACCTTC. Protein: CASRFPGQSYGYTF.

The chain joins TRBV5-5 to TRBJ2-3; D is unclear. Trimming pared 2 bases from V and 6 bases from J, leaving 10 bases between. CDR3 size: 13 residues. The germline V gene encodes CDR1 SGHKS and CDR2 YYEKEE (reference sequence). CDR3 bases: TGTGCCAGCAGCTTAAGTTTGAGTGATACGCAGTATTTT. Translated: CASSLSLSDTQYF. The whole variable domain, remainder taken from reference TRBV5-5 and TRBJ2-3, is DAGVTQSPTHLIKTRGQQVTLRCSPISGHKSVSWYQQVLGQGPQFIFQYYEKEERGRGNFPDRFSARQFPNYSSELNVNALLLGDSALYLCASSLSLSDTQYFGPGTRLTVL.

V gene TRBV7-2 combines with J gene TRBJ1-5; possible D gene TRBD1, 6 bases. CDR3 length: 13 amino acids. Germline lookup yields CDR1 SGHTA and CDR2 FQGNSA. Deletions cut 5 bases from V and 6 bases from J, with 11 bases between. DNA for the CDR3: TGTGCCAGCAGCCTCGGGACAACTCAGCCCCAGCATTTT. Protein: CASSLGTTQPQHF.

This chain links TRBV7-8 with TRBJ2-7; 9 nucleotides line up with TRBD1. The J segment lost 2 bases and the V segment lost 5 bases, leaving 7 bases of the junction unmatched. The CDR3 is made up of 15 amino acids. The germline V gene has CDR1 SGHVS and CDR2 FQNEAQ. The CDR3 DNA sequence: TGTGCCAGCAGCCCGCCGGGACAGGGAACCTACGAGCAGTACTTC. This sequence encodes CASSPPGQGTYEQYF.

The gene calls are TRBV9 and TRBJ1-6; tentative D call: TRBD1 (6 bases). V dropped 4 bases and J dropped 10 bases, with 15 bases sitting between them. The CDR3 loop spans 14 amino acids. CDR1 is SGDLS, CDR2 YYNGEE, per germline. CDR3 in DNA: TGTGCCAGCAGCACACAGGGTTCGGAGTCACCCCTCCACTTT. It is translated as CASSTQGSESPLHF. Based on the CDR3 plus reference TRBV9 and TRBJ1-6, the full variable domain is DSGVTQTPKHLITATGQRVTLRCSPRSGDLSVYWYQQSLDQGLQFLIQYYNGEERAKGNILERFSAQQFPDLHSELNLSSLELGDSALYFCASSTQGSESPLHFGNGTRLTVT.

This clone showed up just a few times. The chain uses TRBV7-9 and TRBJ2-3, with TRBD2 matching over 11 bases. Germline values: CDR1 SEHNR, CDR2 FQNEAQ (reference sequence). This CDR3 has 18 amino acids. V shed 5 bases and J 3 bases; nucleotides not matched to a gene: 13. In DNA, the CDR3 is TGTGCCAGCAGCGCACTAGCGGGAGAGAGGAAGGCTACAGATACGCAGTATTTT. It yields the protein CASSALAGERKATDTQYF.

The rearrangement links TRBV6-5 to TRBJ1-4; possible D gene TRBD1, 6 bases. Per the germline V gene, CDR1 is MNHEY and CDR2 is SVGAGI. This CDR3 has 13 amino acids. The ends were cut back, 6 bases at V and 8 bases at J, with 13 bases in the middle. The CDR3 coding sequence is TGTGCCAGCAGGGGCAGGGGAGACGAAAAACTGTTTTTT. Translation gives CASRGRGDEKLFF.

The chain employs TRBV19 and TRBJ2-6, with 8 bases aligning to TRBD1. The V and J ends lost 6 bases and 0 bases, in that order; junction bases with no gene match: 4. This CDR3 comprises 16 residues. In germline, CDR1 is LNHDA, CDR2 SQIVND (reference sequence). The CDR3 bases are TGTGCCAGTAGCCCCAGGGGGCCCTCTGGGGCCAACGTCCTGACTTTC. Its translation: CASSPRGPSGANVLTF.

The chain uses TRBV6-1 and TRBJ1-4; D remains unclear. The length of the CDR3 is 11 residues. V lost 7 bases and J lost 5, with 5 bases in between. Germline CDR1 MNHNS, CDR2 SASEGT. CDR3 coding DNA: TGTGCCAGCAAGTTAAATGAAAAACTGTTTTTT. This gives the protein CASKLNEKLFF.

The chain employs TRBV6-5 and TRBJ2-7, with a weak D call TRBD2 (5 bases). This CDR3 is 13 amino acids long. Germline-derived CDR1 and CDR2 are MNHEY and SVGAGI. V lost 4 bases and J lost 5, with 12 bases in between. The CDR3 loop reads CASSSPTRNEQYF. In nucleotides, the CDR3 is TGTGCCAGCAGTTCCCCTACTAGGAACGAGCAGTACTTC.

V and J are TRBV5-1 and TRBJ1-2; 9 nucleotides line up with TRBD1. The germline CDR1 and CDR2 sequences are SGHRS and YFSETQ. With V trimmed by 4 bases and J by 10 bases, 8 bases remained unmatched. The CDR3 is made up of 13 amino acids. The CDR3 protein is CASSPGQGEDYTF. The DNA for the CDR3 is TGCGCCAGCAGCCCGGGACAGGGTGAGGACTACACCTTC.